This T cell receptor (beta chain) was sequenced during a study of cytotoxic CD8 clonotypes in ibrutinib-treated CLL. Study findings and constraints: Circulating CD8+ T-cell counts were tracked by baseline clonality, which exceeded that of age-matched healthy donors. Clonality went higher at ibrutinib response and then dropped back toward baseline at progression.

Details on this clone: Its antigen is unknown.

Depth targeted 1 in 200,000 to 1 in 1 million T cells, averaging 10x coverage per clonotype. The method was immunoSEQ multiplex PCR; TCRdb's version includes in-frame clones alone and lacks a portion of them. Of 330,000 or so clones in the sample, 67% were seen once. The length of the CDR3 is 14 residues. V trimming: 4 bases; J trimming: 5 bases; junction bases outside the gene matches: 6. Per germline, CDR1 SGHNT and CDR2 YYREEE (reference sequence). The material sequenced was PBMCs, taken after 36 months of ibrutinib treatment. This chain connects TRBV5-4 to TRBJ2-7; TRBD1 aligns across 10 bases. This TCR came from a human donor with chronic lymphocytic leukemia. For the CDR3, the DNA is TGTGCCAGCAGCGTCCGGGACAGGGGCCACGAGCAGTACTTC. This gives the protein CASSVRDRGHEQYF.